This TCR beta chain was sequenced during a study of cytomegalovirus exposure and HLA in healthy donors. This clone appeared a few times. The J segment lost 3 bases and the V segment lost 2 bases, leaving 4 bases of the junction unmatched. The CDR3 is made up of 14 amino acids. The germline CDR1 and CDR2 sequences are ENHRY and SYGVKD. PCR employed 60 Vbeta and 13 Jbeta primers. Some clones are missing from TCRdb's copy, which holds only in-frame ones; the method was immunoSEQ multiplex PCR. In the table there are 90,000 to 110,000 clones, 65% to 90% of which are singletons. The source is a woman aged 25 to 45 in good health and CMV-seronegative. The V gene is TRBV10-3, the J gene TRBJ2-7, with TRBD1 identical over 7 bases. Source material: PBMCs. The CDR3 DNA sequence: TGTGCCATCAGTGAGGACAGGGAAAGCTACGAGCAGTACTTC. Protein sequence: CAISEDRESYEQYF.